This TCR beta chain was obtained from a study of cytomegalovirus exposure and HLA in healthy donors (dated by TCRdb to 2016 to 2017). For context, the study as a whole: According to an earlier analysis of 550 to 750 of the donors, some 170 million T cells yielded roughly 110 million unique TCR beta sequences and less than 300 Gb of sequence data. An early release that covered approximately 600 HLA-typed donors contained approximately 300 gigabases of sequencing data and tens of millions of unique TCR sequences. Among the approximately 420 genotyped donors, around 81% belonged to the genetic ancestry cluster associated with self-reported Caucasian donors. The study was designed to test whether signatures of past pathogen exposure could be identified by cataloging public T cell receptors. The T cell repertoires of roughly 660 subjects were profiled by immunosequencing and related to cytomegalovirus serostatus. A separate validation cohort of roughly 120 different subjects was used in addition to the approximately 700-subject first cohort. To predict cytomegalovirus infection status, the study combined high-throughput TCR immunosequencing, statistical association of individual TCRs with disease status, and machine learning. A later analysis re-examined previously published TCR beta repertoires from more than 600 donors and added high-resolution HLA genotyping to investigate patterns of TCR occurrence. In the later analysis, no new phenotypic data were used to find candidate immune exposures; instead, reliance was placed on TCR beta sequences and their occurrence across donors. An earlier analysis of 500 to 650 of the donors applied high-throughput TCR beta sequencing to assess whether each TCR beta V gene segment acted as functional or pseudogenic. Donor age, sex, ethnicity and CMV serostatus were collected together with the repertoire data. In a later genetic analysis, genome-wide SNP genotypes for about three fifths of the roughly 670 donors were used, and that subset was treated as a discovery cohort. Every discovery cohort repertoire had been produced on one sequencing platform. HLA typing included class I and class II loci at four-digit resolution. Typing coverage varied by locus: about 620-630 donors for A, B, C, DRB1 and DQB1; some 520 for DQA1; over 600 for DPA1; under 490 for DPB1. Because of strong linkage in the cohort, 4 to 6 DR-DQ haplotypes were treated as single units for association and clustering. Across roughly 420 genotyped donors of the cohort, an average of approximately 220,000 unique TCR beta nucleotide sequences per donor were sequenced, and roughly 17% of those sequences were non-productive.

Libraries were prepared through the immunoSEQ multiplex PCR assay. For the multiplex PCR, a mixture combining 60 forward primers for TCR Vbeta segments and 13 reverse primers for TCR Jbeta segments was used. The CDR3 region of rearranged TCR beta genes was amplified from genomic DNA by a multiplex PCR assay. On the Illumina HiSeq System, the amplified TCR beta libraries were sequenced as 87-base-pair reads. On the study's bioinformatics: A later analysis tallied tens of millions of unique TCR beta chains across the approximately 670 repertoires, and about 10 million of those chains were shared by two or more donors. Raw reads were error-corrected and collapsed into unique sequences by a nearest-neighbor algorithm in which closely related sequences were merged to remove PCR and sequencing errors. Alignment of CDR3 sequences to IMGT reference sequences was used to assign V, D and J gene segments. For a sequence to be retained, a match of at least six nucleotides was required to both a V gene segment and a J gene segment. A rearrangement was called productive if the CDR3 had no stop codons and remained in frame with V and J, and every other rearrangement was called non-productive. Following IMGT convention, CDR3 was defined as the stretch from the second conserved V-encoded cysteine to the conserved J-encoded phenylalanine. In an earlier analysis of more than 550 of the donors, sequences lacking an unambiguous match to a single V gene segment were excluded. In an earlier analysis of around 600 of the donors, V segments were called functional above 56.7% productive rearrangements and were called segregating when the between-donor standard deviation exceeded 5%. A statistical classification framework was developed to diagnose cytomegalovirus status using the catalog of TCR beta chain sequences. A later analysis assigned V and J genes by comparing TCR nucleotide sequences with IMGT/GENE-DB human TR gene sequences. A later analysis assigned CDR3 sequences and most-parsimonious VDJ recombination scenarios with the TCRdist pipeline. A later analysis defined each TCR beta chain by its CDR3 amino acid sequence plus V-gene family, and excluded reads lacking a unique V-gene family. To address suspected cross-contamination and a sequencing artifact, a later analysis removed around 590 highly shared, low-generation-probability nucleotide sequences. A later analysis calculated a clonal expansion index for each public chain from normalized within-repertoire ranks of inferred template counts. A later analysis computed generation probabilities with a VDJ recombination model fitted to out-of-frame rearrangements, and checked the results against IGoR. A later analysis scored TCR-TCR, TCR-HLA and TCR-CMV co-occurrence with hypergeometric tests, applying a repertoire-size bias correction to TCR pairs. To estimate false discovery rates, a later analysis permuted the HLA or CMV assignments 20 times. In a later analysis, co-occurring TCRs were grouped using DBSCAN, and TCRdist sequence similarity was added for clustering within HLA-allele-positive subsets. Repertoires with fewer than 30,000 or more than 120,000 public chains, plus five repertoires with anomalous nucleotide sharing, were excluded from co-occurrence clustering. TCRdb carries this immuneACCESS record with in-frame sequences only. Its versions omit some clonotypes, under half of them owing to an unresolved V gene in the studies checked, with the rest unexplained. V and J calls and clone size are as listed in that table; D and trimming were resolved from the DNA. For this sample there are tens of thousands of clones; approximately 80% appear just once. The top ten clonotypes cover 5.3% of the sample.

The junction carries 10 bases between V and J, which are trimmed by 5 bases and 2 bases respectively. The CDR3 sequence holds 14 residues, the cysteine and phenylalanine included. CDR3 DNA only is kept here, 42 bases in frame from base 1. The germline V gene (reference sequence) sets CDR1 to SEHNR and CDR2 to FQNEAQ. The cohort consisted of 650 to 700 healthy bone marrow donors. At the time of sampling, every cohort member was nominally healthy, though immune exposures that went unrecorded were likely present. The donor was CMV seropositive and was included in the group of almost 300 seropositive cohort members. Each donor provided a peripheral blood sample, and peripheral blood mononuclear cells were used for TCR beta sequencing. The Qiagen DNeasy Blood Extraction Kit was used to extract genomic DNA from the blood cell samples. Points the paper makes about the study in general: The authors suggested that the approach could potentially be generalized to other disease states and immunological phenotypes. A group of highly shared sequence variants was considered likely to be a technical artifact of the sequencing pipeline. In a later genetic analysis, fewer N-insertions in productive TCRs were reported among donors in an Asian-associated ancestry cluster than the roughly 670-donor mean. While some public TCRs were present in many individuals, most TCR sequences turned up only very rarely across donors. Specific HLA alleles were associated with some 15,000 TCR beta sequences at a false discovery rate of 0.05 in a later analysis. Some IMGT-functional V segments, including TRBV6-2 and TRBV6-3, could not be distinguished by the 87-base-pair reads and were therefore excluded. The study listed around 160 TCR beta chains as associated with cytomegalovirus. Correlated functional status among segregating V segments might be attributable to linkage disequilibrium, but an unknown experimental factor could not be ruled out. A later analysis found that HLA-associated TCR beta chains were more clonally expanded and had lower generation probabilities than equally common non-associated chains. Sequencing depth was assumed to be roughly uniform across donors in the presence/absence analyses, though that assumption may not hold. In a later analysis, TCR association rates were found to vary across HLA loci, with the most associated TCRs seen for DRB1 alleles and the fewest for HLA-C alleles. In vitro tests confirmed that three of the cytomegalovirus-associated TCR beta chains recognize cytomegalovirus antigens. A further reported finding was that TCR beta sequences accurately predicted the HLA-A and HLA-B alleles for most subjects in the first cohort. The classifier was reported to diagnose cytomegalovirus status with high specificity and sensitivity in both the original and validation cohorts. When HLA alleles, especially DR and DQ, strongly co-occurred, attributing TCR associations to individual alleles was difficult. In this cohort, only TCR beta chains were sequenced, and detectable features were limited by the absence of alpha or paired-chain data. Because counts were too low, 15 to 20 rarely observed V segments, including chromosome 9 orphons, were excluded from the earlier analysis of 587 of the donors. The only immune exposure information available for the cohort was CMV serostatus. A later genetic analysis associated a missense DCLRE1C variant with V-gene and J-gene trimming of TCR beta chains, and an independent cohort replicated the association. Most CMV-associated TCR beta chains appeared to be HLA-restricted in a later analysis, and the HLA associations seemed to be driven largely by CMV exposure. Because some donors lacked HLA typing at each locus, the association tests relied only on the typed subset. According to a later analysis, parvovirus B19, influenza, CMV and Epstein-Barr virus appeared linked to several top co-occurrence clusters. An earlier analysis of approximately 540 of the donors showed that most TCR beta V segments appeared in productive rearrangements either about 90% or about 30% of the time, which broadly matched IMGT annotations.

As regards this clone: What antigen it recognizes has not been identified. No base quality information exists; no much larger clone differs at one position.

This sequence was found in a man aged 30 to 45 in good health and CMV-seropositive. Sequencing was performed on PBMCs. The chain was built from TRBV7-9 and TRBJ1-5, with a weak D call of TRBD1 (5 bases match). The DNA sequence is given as TGTGCCAGCAGCCGGGGGGAAGGCAATCAGCCCCAGCATTTT. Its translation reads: CASSRGEGNQPQHF. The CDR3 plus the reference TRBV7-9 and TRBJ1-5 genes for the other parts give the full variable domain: DTGVSQNPRHKITKRGQNVTFRCDPISEHNRLYWYRQTLGQGPEFLTYFQNEAQLEKSRLLSDRFSAERPKGSFSTLEIQRTEQGDSAMYLCASSRGEGNQPQHFGDGTRLSIL.